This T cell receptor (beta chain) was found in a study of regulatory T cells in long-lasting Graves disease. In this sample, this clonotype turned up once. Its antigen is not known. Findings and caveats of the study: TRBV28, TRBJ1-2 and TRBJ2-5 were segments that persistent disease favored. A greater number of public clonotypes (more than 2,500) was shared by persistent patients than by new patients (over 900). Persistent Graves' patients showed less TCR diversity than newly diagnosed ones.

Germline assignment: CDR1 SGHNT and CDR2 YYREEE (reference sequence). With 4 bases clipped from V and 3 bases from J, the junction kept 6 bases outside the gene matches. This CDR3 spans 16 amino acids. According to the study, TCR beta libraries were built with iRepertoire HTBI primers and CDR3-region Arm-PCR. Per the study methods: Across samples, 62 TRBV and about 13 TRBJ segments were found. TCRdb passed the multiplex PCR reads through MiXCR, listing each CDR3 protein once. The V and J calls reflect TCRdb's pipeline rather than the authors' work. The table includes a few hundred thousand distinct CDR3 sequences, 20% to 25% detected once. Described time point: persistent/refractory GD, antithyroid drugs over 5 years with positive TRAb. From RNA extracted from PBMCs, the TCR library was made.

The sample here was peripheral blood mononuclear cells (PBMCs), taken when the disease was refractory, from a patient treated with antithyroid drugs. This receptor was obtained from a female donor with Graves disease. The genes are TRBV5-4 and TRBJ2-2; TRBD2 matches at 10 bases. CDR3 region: CASSTTTSGYTGELFF. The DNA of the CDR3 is TGTGCCAGCAGCACGACGACTAGCGGGTACACCGGGGAGCTGTTTTTT.